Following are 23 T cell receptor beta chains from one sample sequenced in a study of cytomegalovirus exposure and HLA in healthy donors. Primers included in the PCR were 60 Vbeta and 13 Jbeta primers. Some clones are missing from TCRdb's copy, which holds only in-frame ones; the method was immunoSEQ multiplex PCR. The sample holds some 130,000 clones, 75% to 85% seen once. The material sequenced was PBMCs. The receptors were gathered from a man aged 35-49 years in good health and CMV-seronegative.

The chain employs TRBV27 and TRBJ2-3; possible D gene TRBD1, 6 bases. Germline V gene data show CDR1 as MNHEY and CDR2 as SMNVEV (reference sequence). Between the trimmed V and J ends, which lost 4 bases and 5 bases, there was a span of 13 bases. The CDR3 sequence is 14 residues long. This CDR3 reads CASSSTGLRDTQYF. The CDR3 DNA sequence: TGTGCCAGCAGTTCAACAGGGCTTAGAGATACGCAGTATTTT.

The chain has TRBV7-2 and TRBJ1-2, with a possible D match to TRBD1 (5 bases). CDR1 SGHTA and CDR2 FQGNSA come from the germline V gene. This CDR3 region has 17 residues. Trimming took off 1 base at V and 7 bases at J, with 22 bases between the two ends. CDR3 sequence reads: CASSLGASAGRWTGYTF. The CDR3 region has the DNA TGTGCCAGCAGCTTAGGTGCCTCGGCGGGACGGTGGACTGGCTACACCTTC.

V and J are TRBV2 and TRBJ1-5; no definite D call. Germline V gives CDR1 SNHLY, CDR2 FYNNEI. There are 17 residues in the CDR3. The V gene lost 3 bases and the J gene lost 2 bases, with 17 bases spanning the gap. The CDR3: CASSDIRGLMGNQPQHF. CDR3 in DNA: TGTGCCAGCAGTGATATTCGGGGATTGATGGGCAATCAGCCCCAGCATTTT.

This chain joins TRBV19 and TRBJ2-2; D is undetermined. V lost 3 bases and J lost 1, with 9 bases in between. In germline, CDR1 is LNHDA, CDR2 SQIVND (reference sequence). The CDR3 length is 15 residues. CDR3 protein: CASSMGRMNTGELFF. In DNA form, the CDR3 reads TGTGCCAGTAGTATGGGCCGTATGAACACCGGGGAGCTGTTTTTT.

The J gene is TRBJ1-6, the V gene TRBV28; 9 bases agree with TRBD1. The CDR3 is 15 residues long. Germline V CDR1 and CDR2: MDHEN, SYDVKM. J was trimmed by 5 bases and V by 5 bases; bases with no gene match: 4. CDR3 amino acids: CASSRDRVHNSPLHF. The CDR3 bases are TGTGCCAGCAGTAGGGACAGGGTTCATAATTCACCCCTCCACTTT. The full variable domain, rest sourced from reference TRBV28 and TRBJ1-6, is DVKVTQSSRYLVKRTGEKVFLECVQDMDHENMFWYRQDPGLGLRLIYFSYDVKMKEKGDIPEGYSVSREKKERFSLILESASTNQTSMYLCASSRDRVHNSPLHFGNGTRLTVT.

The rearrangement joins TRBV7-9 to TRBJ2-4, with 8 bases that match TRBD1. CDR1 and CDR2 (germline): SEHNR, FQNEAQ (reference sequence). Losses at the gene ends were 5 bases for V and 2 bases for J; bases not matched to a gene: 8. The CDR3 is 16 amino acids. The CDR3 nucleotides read TGTGCCAGCAGCCAACCGGGACAGGAAACCAAAAACATTCAGTACTTC. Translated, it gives CASSQPGQETKNIQYF.

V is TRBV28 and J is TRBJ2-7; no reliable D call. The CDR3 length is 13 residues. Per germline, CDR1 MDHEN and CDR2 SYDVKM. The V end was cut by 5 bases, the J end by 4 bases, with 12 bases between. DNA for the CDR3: TGTGCCAGCAGTACCGGGTCCCAATACGAGCAGTACTTC. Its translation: CASSTGSQYEQYF.

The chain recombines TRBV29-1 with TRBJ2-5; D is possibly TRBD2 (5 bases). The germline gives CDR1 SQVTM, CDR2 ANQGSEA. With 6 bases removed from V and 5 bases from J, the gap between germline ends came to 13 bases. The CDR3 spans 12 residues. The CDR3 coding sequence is TGCAGCGTCTGTGAGCGAGGGGAGACCCAGTACTTC. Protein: CSVCERGETQYF.

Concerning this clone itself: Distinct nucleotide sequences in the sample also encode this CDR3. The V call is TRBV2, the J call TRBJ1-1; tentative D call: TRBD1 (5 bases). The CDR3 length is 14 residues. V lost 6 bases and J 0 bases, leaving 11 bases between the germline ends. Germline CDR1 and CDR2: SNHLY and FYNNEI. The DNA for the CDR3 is TGTGCCAGCAGCCTGGGACTGCTGAACACTGAAGCTTTCTTT. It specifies CASSLGLLNTEAFF.

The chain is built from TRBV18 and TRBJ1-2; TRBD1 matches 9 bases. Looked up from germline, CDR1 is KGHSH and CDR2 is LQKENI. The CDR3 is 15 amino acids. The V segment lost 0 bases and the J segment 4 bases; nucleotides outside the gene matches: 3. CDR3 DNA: TGTGCCAGCTCACCACCGGGGACAGGGACCTATGGCTACACCTTC. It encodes CASSPPGTGTYGYTF.

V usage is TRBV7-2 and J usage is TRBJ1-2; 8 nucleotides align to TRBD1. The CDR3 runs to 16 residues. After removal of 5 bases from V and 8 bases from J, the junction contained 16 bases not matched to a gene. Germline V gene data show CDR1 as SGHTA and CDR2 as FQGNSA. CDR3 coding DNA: TGTGCCAGCAGCCCCCAGATCCTAGACAGGGGATGGGGCTACACCTTC. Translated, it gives CASSPQILDRGWGYTF.

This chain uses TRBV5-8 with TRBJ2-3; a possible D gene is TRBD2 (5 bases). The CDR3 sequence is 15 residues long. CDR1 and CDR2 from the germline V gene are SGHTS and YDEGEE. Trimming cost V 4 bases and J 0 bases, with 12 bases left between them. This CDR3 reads CASSRRTGSTDTQYF. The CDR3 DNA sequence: TGTGCCAGCAGCAGAAGGACGGGAAGCACAGATACGCAGTATTTT.

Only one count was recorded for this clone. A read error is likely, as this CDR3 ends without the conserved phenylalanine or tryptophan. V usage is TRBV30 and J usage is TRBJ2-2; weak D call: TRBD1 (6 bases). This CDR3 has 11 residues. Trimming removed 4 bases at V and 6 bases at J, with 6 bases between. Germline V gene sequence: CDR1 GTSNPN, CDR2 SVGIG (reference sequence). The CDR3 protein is CAWTGAGELFV. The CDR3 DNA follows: TGTGCCTGGACAGGGGCCGGGGAGCTGTTTGTT.

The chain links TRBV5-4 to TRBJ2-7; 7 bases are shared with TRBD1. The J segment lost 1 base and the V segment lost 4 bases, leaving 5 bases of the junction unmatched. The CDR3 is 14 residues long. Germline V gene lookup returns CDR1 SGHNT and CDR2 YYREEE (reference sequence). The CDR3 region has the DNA TGTGCCAGCAGCGTGGACAGGAGTTCCTACGAGCAGTACTTC. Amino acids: CASSVDRSSYEQYF.

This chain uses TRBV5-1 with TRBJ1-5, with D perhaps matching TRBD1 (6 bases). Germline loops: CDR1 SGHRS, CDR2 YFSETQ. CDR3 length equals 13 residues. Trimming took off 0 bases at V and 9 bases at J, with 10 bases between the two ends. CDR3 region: CASSLEGGMPQHF. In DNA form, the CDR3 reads TGCGCCAGCAGCTTGGAGGGGGGGATGCCCCAGCATTTT.

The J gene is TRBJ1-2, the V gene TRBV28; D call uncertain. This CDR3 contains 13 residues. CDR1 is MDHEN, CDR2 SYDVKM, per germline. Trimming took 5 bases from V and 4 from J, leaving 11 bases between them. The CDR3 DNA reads TGTGCCAGCAGTGGCATAGCGGGCTATGGCTACACCTTC. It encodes CASSGIAGYGYTF.

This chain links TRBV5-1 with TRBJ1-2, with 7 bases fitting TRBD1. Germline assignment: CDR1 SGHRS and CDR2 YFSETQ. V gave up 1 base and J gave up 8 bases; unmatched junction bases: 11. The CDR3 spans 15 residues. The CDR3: CASSLSGTVTMGYTF. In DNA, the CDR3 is TGCGCCAGCAGCTTGTCCGGGACAGTTACTATGGGCTACACCTTC.

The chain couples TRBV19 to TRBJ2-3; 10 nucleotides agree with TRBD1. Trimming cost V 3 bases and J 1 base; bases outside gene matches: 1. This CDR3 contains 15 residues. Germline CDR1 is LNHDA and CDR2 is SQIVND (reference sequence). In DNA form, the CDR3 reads TGTGCCAGTAGTATGGGGACAGGGGGCACAGATACGCAGTATTTT. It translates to CASSMGTGGTDTQYF.

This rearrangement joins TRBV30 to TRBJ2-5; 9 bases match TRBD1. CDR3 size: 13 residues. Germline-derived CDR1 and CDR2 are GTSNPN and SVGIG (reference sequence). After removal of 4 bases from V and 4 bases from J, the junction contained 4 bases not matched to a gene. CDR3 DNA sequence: TGTGCCTGGAATACAGGGGGCGGAGAGACCCAGTACTTC. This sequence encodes CAWNTGGGETQYF.

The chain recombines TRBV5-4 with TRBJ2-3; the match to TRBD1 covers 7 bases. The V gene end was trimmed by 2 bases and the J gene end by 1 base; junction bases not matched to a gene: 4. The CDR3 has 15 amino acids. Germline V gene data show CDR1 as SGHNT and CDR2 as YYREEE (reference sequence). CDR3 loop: CASSLTGARTDTQYF. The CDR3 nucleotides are TGTGCCAGCAGCTTAACAGGGGCCCGCACAGATACGCAGTATTTT.

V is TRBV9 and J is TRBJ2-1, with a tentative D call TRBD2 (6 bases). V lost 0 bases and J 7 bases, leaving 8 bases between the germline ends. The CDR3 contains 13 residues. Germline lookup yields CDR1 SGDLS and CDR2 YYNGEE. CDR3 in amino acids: CASSVAGENEQFF. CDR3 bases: TGTGCCAGCAGCGTAGCGGGAGAGAATGAGCAGTTCTTC.

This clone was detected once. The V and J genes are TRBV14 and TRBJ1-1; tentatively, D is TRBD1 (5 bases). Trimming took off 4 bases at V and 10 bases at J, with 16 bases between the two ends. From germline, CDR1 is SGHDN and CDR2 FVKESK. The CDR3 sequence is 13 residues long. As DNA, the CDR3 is TGTGCCAGCAGCCGCATACTGGCCCAGGGAGCTTTCTTT. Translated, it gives CASSRILAQGAFF.

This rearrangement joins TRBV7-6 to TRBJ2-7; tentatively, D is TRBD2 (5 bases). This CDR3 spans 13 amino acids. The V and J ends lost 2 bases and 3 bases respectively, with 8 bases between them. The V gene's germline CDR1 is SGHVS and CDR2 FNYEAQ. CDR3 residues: CASSLNEGYEQYF. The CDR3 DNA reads TGTGCCAGCAGCTTAAACGAGGGCTACGAGCAGTACTTC.